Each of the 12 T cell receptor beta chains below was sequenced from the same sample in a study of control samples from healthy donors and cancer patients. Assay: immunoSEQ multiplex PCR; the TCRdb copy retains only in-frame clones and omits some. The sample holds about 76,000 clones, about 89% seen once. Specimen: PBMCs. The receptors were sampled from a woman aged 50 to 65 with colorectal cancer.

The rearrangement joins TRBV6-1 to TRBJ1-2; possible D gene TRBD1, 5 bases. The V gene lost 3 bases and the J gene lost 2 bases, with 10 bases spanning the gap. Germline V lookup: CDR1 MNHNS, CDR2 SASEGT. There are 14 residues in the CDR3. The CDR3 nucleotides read TGTGCCAGCAGTGACCTCGGGGCCAACTATGGCTACACCTTC. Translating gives CASSDLGANYGYTF.

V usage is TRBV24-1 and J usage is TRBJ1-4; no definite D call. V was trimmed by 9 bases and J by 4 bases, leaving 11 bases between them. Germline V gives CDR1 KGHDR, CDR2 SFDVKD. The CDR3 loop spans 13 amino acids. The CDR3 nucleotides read TGTGCCACCGGGGATGGGCATAATGAAAAACTGTTTTTT. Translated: CATGDGHNEKLFF.

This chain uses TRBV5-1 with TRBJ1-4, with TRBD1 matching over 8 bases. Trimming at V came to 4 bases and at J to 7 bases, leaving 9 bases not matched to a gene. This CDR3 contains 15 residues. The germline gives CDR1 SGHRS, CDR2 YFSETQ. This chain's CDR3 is CASSAQGALTEKLFF. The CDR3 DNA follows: TGCGCCAGCAGCGCCCAGGGGGCGCTTACTGAAAAACTGTTTTTT.

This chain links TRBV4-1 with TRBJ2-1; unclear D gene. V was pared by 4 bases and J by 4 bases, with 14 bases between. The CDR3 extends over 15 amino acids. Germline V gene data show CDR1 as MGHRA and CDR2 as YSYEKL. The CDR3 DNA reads TGCGCCAGCAGCCTCCTGGTGAGCCTTTACAATGAGCAGTTCTTC. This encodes CASSLLVSLYNEQFF.

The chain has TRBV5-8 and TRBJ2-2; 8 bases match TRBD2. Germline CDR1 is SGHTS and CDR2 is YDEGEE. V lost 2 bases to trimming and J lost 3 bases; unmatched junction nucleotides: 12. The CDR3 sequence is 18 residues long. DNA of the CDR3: TGTGCCAGCAGCTTTAGCGGGGCGTCGTGGGGAGACACCGGGGAGCTGTTTTTT. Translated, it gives CASSFSGASWGDTGELFF.

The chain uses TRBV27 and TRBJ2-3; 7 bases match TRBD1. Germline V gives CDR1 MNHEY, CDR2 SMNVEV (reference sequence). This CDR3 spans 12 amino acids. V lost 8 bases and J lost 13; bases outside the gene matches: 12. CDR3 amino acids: CASQDRGGREYF. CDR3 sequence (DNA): TGTGCCAGCCAAGATCGAGGGGGCAGGGAGTATTTT.

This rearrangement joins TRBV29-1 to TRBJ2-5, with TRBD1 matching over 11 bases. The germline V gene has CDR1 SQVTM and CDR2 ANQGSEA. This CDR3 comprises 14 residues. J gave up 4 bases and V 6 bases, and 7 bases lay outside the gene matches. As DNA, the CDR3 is TGCAGCGTAGGACCCGGGACAGGGGGAGAGACCCAGTACTTC. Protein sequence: CSVGPGTGGETQYF.

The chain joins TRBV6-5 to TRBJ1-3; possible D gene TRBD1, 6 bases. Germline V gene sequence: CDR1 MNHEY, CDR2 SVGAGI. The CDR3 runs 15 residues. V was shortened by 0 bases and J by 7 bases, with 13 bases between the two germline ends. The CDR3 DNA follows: TGTGCCAGCAGTTACTCGGGGGGCCAGGGCAACACCATATATTTT. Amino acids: CASSYSGGQGNTIYF.

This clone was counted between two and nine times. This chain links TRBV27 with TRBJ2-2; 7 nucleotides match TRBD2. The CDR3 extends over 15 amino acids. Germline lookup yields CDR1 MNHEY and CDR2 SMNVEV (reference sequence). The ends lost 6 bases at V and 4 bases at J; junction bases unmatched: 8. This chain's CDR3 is CASRGGWARTGELFF. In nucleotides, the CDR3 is TGTGCCAGCAGGGGAGGGTGGGCGCGCACCGGGGAGCTGTTTTTT.

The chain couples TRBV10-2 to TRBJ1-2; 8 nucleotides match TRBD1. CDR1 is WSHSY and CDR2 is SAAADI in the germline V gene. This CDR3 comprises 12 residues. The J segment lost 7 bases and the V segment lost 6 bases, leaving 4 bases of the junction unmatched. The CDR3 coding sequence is TGCGCCAGCAGCTCCAGGGGGCTTGGCTACACCTTC. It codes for CASSSRGLGYTF.

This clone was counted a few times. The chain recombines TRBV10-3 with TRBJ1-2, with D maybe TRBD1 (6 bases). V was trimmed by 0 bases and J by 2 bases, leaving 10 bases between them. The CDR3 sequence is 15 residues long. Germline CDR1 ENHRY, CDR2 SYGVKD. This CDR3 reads CAISESDRPNYGYTF. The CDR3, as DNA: TGTGCCATCAGTGAGTCTGACAGGCCAAACTATGGCTACACCTTC.

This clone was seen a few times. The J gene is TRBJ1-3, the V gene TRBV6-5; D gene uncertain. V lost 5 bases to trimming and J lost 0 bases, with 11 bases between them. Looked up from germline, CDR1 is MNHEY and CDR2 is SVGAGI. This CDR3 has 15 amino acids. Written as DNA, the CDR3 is TGTGCCAGCAGTATCCAGGCAAGCTCTGGAAACACCATATATTTT. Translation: CASSIQASSGNTIYF.